This T cell receptor (beta chain) was sequenced in a study of cytomegalovirus exposure and HLA in healthy donors. Comments on this clone: Its antigen is still unknown.

Study-level findings and limits: DRB1 showed the most TCR associations and HLA-C the fewest in a later analysis, as rates varied by HLA locus. Trimming of TCR beta V- and J-genes showed a link, identified in a later analysis, to a missense DCLRE1C variant. Earlier analysis looked at TCR beta V segments, and most were productive about 90% or about 30% of the time.

Trimming shortened V by 0 bases and J by 1 base, and 19 bases separated the two germline ends. Germline V gene data show CDR1 as SGHRS and CDR2 as YFSETQ. This CDR3 has 18 amino acids. Amplification used 60 Vbeta primers and 13 Jbeta primers. Only in-frame clones appear in the TCRdb table, and some are missing; sequencing was by immunoSEQ multiplex PCR. The data contain fewer than 40,000 clones, roughly 79% of them singletons. Sequencing was carried out using PBMCs. This TCR derives from a woman in her thirties or forties in good health and CMV-seronegative. The rearrangement links TRBV5-1 to TRBJ1-1, with D perhaps TRBD1 (5 bases). CDR3 nucleotides: TGCGCCAGCAGCTTGGAGGGTTGGGGGGGGAGGGGGAACACTGAAGCTTTCTTT. Translating it yields CASSLEGWGGRGNTEAFF.